Following are 18 T cell receptor beta chains from one sample sequenced in a study of OX40 agonist ivuxolimab in advanced cancers. The method was immunoSEQ multiplex PCR; TCRdb's version includes in-frame clones alone and lacks a portion of them. Of some 37,000 clones listed, around nine tenths are singletons. Sequencing used CD4+ or CD8+ T cells sorted from blood, obtained in a trial of the OX40 agonist ivuxolimab. The receptors were sampled from an adult with an advanced solid tumor such as melanoma, head and neck, liver or kidney cancer.

The rearrangement links TRBV4-1 to TRBJ2-7; D is tentatively TRBD1 or TRBD2 (5 bases each). Deletions cut 0 bases from V and 6 bases from J, with 21 bases between. Germline assignment: CDR1 MGHRA and CDR2 YSYEKL. This CDR3 spans 17 amino acids. CDR3 sequence (DNA): TGCGCCAGCAGCCAAGATGAGGGGCGACCTGCCCAGGGCGAGCAGTACTTC. Translation: CASSQDEGRPAQGEQYF.

The chain is built from TRBV13 and TRBJ2-4; 7 bases fit TRBD1. CDR3 length: 15 amino acids. With 3 bases clipped from V and 7 bases from J, the junction kept 9 bases outside the gene matches. Per the germline V gene, CDR1 is PRHDT and CDR2 is FYEKMQ (reference sequence). The CDR3 protein is CASSLVRGSENIQYF. In DNA, the CDR3 is TGTGCCAGCAGCTTGGTCAGGGGGTCTGAGAACATTCAGTACTTC.

The V gene is TRBV19, the J gene TRBJ1-2; a possible D gene is TRBD1 (5 bases). There are 12 residues in the CDR3. Trimming cost V 9 bases and J 4 bases, with 12 bases left between them. Germline V CDR1 and CDR2: LNHDA, SQIVND (reference sequence). The DNA of the CDR3 is TGTGCCAGCTTGGGACGAATCTATGGCTACACCTTC. Its translation: CASLGRIYGYTF.

This clone showed up just a few times. The chain couples TRBV19 to TRBJ2-5; tentatively, D is TRBD2 (6 bases). CDR3 length: 13 amino acids. Trimming stripped 3 bases from V and 5 bases from J, with 10 bases between. Germline CDR1 and CDR2: LNHDA and SQIVND (reference sequence). The DNA for the CDR3 is TGTGCCAGTAGTATGATACTAGCCGAGACCCAGTACTTC. Protein sequence: CASSMILAETQYF.

The gene calls are TRBV28 and TRBJ2-1; TRBD2 matches at 15 bases. V lost 3 bases to trimming and J lost 7 bases; unmatched junction nucleotides: 1. Germline lookup yields CDR1 MDHEN and CDR2 SYDVKM. The length of the CDR3 is 15 residues. CDR3 sequence: CASSLGTSGGNEQFF. CDR3 coding DNA: TGTGCCAGCAGTTTGGGGACTAGCGGGGGGAATGAGCAGTTCTTC.

This clone was seen a few times. The chain recombines TRBV14 with TRBJ1-1, with D unresolved. Germline V CDR1 and CDR2: SGHDN, FVKESK. The V end lost 0 bases, the J end lost 1 base, and 6 bases lay between the germline ends. This CDR3 region has 14 residues. Written as DNA, the CDR3 is TGTGCCAGCAGCCAAGATTCGGGGAACACTGAAGCTTTCTTT. This codes for CASSQDSGNTEAFF.

The chain combines TRBV7-6 with TRBJ1-1, with 8 nucleotides matching TRBD1. The CDR3 is 13 amino acids. V was pared by 3 bases and J by 8 bases, with 5 bases of the junction left unmatched. Per the germline V gene, CDR1 is SGHVS and CDR2 is FNYEAQ. The CDR3 protein is CASSFRQGWEAFF. In nucleotides, the CDR3 is TGTGCCAGCAGCTTCAGACAGGGGTGGGAAGCTTTCTTT.

The genes are TRBV27 and TRBJ2-7; D possibly uses TRBD1 or TRBD2 (6 bases each). This CDR3 is built from 14 residues. V lost 5 bases and J lost 4, with 15 bases in between. CDR1 MNHEY and CDR2 SMNVEV come from the germline V gene (reference sequence). The CDR3 is CASSRQGRPYEQYF. The CDR3 nucleotides are TGTGCCAGCAGTCGTCAGGGGAGGCCTTACGAGCAGTACTTC.

The chain uses TRBV5-1 and TRBJ2-3; D not certain. The V gene's germline CDR1 is SGHRS and CDR2 YFSETQ. The CDR3 runs to 15 residues. V gave up 4 bases and J gave up 1 base, with 13 bases separating them. The CDR3 DNA sequence: TGCGCCAGCAGCCTTCTTCCGGACCGCACAGATACGCAGTATTTT. It encodes CASSLLPDRTDTQYF. The variable domain in full, with the rest retrieved from reference TRBV5-1 and TRBJ2-3, is KAGVTQTPRYLIKTRGQQVTLSCSPISGHRSVSWYQQTPGQGLQFLFEYFSETQRNKGNFPGRFSGRQFSNSRSEMNVSTLELGDSALYLCASSLLPDRTDTQYFGPGTRLTVL.

The V call is TRBV7-9, the J call TRBJ2-7; no clear D. Per germline, CDR1 SEHNR and CDR2 FQNEAQ (reference sequence). The germline V and J ends were trimmed by 5 bases and 5 bases, with 13 bases remaining between them. The CDR3 length is 13 residues. The chain's CDR3 is CASSESRGDEQYF. CDR3 DNA sequence: TGTGCCAGCAGCGAATCTAGAGGCGACGAGCAGTACTTC.

The V gene is TRBV28, the J gene TRBJ1-5; 9 bases line up with TRBD1. CDR3 size: 14 residues. Trimming cost V 10 bases and J 9 bases; bases outside gene matches: 13. Per the germline V gene, CDR1 is MDHEN and CDR2 is SYDVKM. The DNA of the CDR3 is TGTGCCACTCTCCGACAGGGGGAAATCAGGCCCCAGCATTTT. It codes for CATLRQGEIRPQHF.

This sequence joins TRBV5-6 and TRBJ1-1; a possible D gene is TRBD1 (5 bases). The germline CDR1 and CDR2 sequences are SGHDT and YYEEEE. The germline V and J ends were trimmed by 7 bases and 4 bases, with 17 bases remaining between them. The CDR3 is 14 amino acids. CDR3 region: CASALWGWGTEAFF. The CDR3 DNA reads TGTGCCAGCGCCTTGTGGGGGTGGGGCACTGAAGCTTTCTTT.

The chain uses TRBV19 and TRBJ2-1, with 12 bases identical to TRBD2. This CDR3 comprises 17 residues. Looked up from germline, CDR1 is LNHDA and CDR2 is SQIVND (reference sequence). Trimming removed 2 bases from V and 4 bases from J; junction bases left unmatched: 6. CDR3 in amino acids: CASSILLAGGPYNEQFF. CDR3 DNA: TGTGCCAGTAGTATACTCCTAGCGGGAGGGCCGTACAATGAGCAGTTCTTC.

This clone was observed a single time. This chain links TRBV27 with TRBJ1-1, with unresolved D. The germline CDR1 and CDR2 sequences are MNHEY and SMNVEV (reference sequence). Trimming took off 5 bases at V and 1 base at J, with 5 bases between the two ends. The CDR3 has 12 amino acids. The CDR3 nucleotides read TGTGCCAGCAGTGGAGCGAACACTGAAGCTTTCTTT. This translates into CASSGANTEAFF.

J is TRBJ2-1 and V is TRBV5-1; 9 bases agree with TRBD2. CDR1 and CDR2 (germline): SGHRS, YFSETQ. There are 16 residues in the CDR3. V was pared by 2 bases and J by 0 bases, with 3 bases of the junction left unmatched. The CDR3 sequence: CASSFLAGNSYNEQFF. In DNA, the CDR3 is TGCGCCAGCAGCTTTCTAGCGGGGAACTCCTACAATGAGCAGTTCTTC.

This chain links TRBV29-1 with TRBJ2-7; TRBD1 matches at 7 bases. This CDR3 comprises 13 residues. Germline loops: CDR1 SQVTM, CDR2 ANQGSEA. V shed 6 bases and J 0 bases; nucleotides not matched to a gene: 5. The CDR3 reads CSVETGYSYEQYF. Here the CDR3 DNA reads TGCAGCGTGGAGACAGGGTACTCCTACGAGCAGTACTTC.

The gene calls are TRBV6-1 and TRBJ1-1; no clear D gene. This CDR3 spans 11 amino acids. V was trimmed by 5 bases and J by 5 bases, leaving 6 bases between them. In germline, CDR1 is MNHNS, CDR2 SASEGT. CDR3 nucleotide sequence: TGTGCCAGCAGTTCCGGTACTGAAGCTTTCTTT. It is translated as CASSSGTEAFF.

V gene TRBV6-9 combines with J gene TRBJ2-7; 12 bases are a match to TRBD2. V shed 6 bases, J shed 3 bases, and the junction held 3 bases outside the gene matches. Germline CDR1 MNHGY, CDR2 SVAAGI. This CDR3 is built from 14 residues. CDR3 in DNA: TGTGCCAGCAGCTTACTAGCGGGAGGCTACGAGCAGTACTTC. Translated: CASSLLAGGYEQYF.